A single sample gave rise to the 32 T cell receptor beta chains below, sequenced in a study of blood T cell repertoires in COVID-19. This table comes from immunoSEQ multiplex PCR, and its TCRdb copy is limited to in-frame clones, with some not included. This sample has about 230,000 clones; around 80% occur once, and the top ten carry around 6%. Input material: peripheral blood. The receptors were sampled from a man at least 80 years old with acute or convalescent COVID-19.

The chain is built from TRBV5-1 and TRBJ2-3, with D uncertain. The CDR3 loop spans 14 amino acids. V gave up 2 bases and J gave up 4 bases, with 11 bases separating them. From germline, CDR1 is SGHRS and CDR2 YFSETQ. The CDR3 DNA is TGCGCCAGCAGCTTTAGTGCGTTGGCAGATACGCAGTATTTT. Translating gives CASSFSALADTQYF.

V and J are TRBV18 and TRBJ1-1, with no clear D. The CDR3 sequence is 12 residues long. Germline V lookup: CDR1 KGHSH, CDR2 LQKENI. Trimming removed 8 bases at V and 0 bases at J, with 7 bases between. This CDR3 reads CASLKLNTEAFF. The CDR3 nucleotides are TGTGCCAGCCTCAAGCTGAACACTGAAGCTTTCTTT.

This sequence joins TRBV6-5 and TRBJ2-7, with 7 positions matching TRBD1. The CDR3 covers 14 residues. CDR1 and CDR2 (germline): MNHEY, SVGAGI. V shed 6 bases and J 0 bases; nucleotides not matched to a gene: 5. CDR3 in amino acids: CASRTGPNSYEQYF. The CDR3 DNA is TGTGCCAGCAGGACAGGGCCCAACTCCTACGAGCAGTACTTC.

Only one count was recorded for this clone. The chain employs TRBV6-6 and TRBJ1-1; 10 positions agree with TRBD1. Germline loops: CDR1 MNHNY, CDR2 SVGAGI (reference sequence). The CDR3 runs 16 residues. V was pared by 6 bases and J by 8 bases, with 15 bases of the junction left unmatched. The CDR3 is CASSRDRGQGWVEAFF. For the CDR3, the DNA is TGTGCCAGCAGCCGAGACCGGGGACAGGGGTGGGTCGAAGCTTTCTTT.

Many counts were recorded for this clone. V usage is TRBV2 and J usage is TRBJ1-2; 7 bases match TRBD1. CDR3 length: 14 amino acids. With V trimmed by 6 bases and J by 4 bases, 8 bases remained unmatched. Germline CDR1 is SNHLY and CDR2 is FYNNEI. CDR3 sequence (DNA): TGTGCCAGCAGACCCAGACAGGGACTCTATGGCTACACCTTC. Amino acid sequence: CASRPRQGLYGYTF.

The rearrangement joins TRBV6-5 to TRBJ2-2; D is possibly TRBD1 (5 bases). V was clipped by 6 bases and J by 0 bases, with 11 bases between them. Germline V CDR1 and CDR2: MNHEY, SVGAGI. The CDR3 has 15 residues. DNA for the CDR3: TGTGCCAGCAGATATGACAGATCGAACACCGGGGAGCTGTTTTTT. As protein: CASRYDRSNTGELFF.

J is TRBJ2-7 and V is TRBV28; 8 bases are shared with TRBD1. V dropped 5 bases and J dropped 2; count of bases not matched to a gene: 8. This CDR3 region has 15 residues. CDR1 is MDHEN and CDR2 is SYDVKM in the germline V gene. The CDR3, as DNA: TGTGCCAGCAGTGATGGACAGGGTGGCCCCTACGAGCAGTACTTC. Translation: CASSDGQGGPYEQYF.

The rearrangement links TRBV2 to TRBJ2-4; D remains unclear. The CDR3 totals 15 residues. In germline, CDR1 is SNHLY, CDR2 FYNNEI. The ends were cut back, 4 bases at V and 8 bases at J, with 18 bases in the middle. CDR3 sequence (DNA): TGTGCCAGCAGTGTGGGTGAGAGGATGGCGGACATTCAGTACTTC. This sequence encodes CASSVGERMADIQYF.

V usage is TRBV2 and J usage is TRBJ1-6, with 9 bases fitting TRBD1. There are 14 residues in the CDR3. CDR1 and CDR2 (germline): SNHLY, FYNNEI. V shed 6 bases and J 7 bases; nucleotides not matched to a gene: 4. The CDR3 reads CASRTGGVNSPLHF. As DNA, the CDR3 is TGTGCCAGCAGGACAGGGGGTGTCAATTCACCCCTCCACTTT.

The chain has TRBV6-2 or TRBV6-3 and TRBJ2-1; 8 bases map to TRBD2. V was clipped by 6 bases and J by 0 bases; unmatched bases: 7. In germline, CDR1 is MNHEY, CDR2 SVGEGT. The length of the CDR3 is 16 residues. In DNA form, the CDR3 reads TGTGCCAGCAGCCGACTAGCGCCGAGCTCCTACAATGAGCAGTTCTTC. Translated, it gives CASSRLAPSSYNEQFF.

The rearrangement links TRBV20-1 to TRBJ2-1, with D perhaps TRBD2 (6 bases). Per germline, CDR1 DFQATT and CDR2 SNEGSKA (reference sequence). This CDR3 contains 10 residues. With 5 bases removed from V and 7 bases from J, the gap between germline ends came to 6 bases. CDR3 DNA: TGCAGTGCTGGGAGGAATGAGCAGTTCTTC. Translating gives CSAGRNEQFF.

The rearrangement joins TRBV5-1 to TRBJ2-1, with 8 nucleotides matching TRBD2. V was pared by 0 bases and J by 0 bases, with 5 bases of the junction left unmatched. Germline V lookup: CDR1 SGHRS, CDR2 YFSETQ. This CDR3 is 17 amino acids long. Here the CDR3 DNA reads TGCGCCAGCAGCTTGGCCCTGGCGGGGGGCTCCTACAATGAGCAGTTCTTC. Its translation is CASSLALAGGSYNEQFF.

The CDR3 loop reads CASSSGDRAVFTNEKLFF. For the CDR3, the DNA is TGCGCCAGCAGCTCGGGGGACAGGGCGGTTTTCACTAATGAAAAACTGTTTTTT. The gene calls are TRBV5-1 and TRBJ1-4, with 9 bases identical to TRBD1. This CDR3 contains 18 residues. Per the germline V gene, CDR1 is SGHRS and CDR2 is YFSETQ. The V gene end was trimmed by 3 bases and the J gene end by 2 bases; junction bases not matched to a gene: 11.

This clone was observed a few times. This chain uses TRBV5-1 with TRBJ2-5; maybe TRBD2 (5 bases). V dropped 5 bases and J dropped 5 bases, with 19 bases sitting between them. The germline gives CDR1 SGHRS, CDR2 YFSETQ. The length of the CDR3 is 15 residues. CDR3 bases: TGCGCCAGCAGAGTCCAGTCAGCGCCGGGGGAGACCCAGTACTTC. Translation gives CASRVQSAPGETQYF.

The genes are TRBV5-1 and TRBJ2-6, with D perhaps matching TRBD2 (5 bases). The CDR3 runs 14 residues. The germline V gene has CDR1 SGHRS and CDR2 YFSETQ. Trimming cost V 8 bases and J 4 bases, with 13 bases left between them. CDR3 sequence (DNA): TGCGCCAGTGGGGAGAGACCCGGGGCCAACGTCCTGACTTTC. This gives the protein CASGERPGANVLTF.

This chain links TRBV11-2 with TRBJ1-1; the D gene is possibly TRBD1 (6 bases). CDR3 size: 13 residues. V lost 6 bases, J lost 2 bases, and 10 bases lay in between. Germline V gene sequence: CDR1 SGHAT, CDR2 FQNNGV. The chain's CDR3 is CASSRQENTEAFF. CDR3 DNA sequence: TGTGCCAGCAGTCGACAGGAAAACACTGAAGCTTTCTTT.

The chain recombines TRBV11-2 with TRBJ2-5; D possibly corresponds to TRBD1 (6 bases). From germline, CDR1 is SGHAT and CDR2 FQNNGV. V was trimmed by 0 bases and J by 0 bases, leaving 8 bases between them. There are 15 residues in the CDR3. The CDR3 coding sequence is TGTGCCAGCAGCTTAGAGGGACAATACCAAGAGACCCAGTACTTC. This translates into CASSLEGQYQETQYF.

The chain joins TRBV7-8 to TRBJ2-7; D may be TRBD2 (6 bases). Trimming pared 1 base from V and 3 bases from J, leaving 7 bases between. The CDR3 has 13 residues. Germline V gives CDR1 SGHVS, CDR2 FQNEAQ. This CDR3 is CASSLVDYYEQYF. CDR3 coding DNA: TGTGCCAGCAGCTTAGTGGACTACTACGAGCAGTACTTC.

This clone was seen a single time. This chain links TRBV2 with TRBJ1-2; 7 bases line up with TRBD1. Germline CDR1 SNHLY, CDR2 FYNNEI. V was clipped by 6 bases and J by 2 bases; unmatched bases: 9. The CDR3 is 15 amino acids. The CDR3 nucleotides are TGTGCCAGCAGAACATGGGGACAGTTAAACTATGGCTACACCTTC. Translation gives CASRTWGQLNYGYTF.

This CDR3 reads CASSATRDRVQPNTGELFF. The CDR3 region has the DNA TGCGCCAGCAGTGCAACCCGGGACAGGGTGCAACCGAACACCGGGGAGCTGTTTTTT. V and J are TRBV10-1 and TRBJ2-2, with 9 bases fitting TRBD1. The CDR3 is made up of 19 amino acids. V dropped 4 bases and J dropped 0; count of bases not matched to a gene: 12. Germline assignment: CDR1 WNHNN and CDR2 SYGVQD (reference sequence).

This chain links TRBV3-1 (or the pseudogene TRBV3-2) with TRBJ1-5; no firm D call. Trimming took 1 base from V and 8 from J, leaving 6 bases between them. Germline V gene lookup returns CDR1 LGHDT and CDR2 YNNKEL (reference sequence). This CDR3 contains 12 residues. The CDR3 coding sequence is TGTGCCAGCAGCCAAGGAACTGAGCCCCAGCATTTT. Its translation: CASSQGTEPQHF.

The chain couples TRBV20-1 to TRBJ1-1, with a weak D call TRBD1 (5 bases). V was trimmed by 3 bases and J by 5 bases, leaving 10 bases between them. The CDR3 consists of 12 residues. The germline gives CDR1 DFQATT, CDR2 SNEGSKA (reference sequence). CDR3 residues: CSASPGRTEAFF. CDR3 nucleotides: TGCAGTGCTAGTCCAGGGAGGACTGAAGCTTTCTTT.

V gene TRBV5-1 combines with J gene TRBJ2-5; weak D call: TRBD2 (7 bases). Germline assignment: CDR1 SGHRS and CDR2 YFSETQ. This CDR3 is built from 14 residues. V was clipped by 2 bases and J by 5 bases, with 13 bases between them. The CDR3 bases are TGCGCCAGCAGCTTAATGGGGGGGCTGGAGACCCAGTACTTC. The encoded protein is CASSLMGGLETQYF.

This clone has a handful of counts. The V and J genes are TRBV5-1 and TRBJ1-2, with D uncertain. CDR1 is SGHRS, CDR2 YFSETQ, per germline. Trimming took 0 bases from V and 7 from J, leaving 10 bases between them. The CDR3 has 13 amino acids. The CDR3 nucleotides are TGCGCCAGCAGCTTGGAACGAGGTCGTGGCTACACCTTC. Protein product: CASSLERGRGYTF.

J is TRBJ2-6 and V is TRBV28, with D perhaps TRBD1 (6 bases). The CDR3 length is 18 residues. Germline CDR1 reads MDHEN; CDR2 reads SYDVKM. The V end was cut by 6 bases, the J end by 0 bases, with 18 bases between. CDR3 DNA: TGTGCCAGCAGCTCCGGGACACGGTTCCTCTCTGGGGCCAACGTCCTGACTTTC. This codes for CASSSGTRFLSGANVLTF.

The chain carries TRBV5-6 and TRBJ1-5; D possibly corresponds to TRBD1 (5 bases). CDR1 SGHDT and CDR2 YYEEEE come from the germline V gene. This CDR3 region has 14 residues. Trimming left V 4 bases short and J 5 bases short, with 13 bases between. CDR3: CASSRGVFDQPQHF. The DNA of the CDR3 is TGTGCCAGCAGCCGGGGGGTATTTGATCAGCCCCAGCATTTT.

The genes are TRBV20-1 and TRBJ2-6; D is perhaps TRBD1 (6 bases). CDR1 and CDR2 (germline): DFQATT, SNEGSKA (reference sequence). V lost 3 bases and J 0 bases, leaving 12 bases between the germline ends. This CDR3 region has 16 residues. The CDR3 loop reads CSASDDRYSGANVLTF. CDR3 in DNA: TGCAGTGCTAGTGACGACAGGTACTCTGGGGCCAACGTCCTGACTTTC.

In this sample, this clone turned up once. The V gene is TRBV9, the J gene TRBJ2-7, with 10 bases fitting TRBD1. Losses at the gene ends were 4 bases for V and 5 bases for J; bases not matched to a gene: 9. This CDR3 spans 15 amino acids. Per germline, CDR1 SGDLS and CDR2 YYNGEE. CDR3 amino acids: CASSQSGTGVHEQYF. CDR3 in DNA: TGTGCCAGCAGCCAGTCCGGGACAGGGGTCCACGAGCAGTACTTC.

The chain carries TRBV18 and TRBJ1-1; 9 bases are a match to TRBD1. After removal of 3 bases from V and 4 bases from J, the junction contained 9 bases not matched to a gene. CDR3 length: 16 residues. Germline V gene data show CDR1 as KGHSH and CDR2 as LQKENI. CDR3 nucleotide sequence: TGTGCCAGCTCACCGGGCCGGGACAGGGTCCCCACTGAAGCTTTCTTT. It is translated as CASSPGRDRVPTEAFF.

CDR3 loop: CASSRSGFYGYTF. Here the CDR3 DNA reads TGTGCCAGCAGCAGATCAGGGTTCTATGGCTACACCTTC. The chain links TRBV7-2 to TRBJ1-2, with D possibly matching TRBD1 (5 bases). V was trimmed by 5 bases and J by 4 bases, leaving 11 bases between them. The CDR3 runs to 13 residues. Germline CDR1 is SGHTA and CDR2 is FQGNSA.

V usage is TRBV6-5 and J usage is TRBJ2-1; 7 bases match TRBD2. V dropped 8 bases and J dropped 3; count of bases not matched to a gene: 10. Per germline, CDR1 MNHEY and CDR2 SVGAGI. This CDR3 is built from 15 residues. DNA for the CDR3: TGTGCCAGCTTTCGGGGGTTAGCGGGCTACAATGAGCAGTTCTTC. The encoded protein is CASFRGLAGYNEQFF.

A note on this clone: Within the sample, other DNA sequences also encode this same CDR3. This chain's CDR3 is CASSQEGQGNEKLFF. CDR3 DNA: TGTGCCAGCAGCCAAGAGGGACAGGGTAATGAAAAACTGTTTTTT. The rearrangement joins TRBV4-2 to TRBJ1-4, with 9 positions matching TRBD1. The CDR3 totals 15 residues. Germline assignment: CDR1 LGHNA and CDR2 YNFKEQ. V was clipped by 0 bases and J by 4 bases; unmatched bases: 0.